The rows below give T cell receptor beta chains drawn from one sample of a study of tumor-infiltrating lymphocytes in primary liver carcinoma. From the multiplex PCR reads, TCRdb called clonotypes with MiXCR, one entry per CDR3 protein. Altogether approximately 330,000 distinct CDR3 sequences are present, about two thirds being singletons, with the ten largest covering roughly 6.5%. The sample comprised peripheral blood. Receptor source: a man aged 40-50 years with primary liver carcinoma and hepatitis B virus infection. Both conserved end residues are trimmed from each CDR3.

v_gene: TRBV11-2
len: 12
CDR3aa: ASSQGSGAVEQY

v_gene: TRBV11-2
len: 13
CDR3aa: ASSTGGTAGNIQY

v_gene: TRBV11-2
len: 12
CDR3aa: ASRCLTSTDTRY

v_gene: TRBV4-1
len: 13
CDR3aa: ASSRLIAGEYEQY

v_gene: TRBV5-4
len: 14
CDR3aa: ASSFSGRASPYEQY

v_gene: TRBV5-5
len: 15
CDR3aa: ASSRGASSGAAYEQY

v_gene: TRBV11-2
len: 13
CDR3aa: VSSLQRGRAETQY

v_gene: TRBV6-6
len: 11
CDR3aa: ASRLDRVQPQH

v_gene: TRBV11-2
len: 11
CDR3aa: ANSLEVSGELF

v_gene: TRBV6-6
len: 14
CDR3aa: ASRDGLAGNYNEQF

v_gene: TRBV4-1
len: 15
CDR3aa: ASSSRVQREGYNEQF

v_gene: TRBV20-1
len: 12
CDR3aa: SARAGTGAVWQY

v_gene: TRBV4-3
len: 11
CDR3aa: TSSQDVYYKQY

v_gene: TRBV4-3
len: 12
CDR3aa: ASSQGDRAGGYT

v_gene: TRBV6-6
len: 15
CDR3aa: ASSYGPSGRNYHEQY

v_gene: TRBV12-3/TRBV12-4
len: 13
CDR3aa: ASSLYGSGPHEQF

v_gene: TRBV6-5
len: 17
CDR3aa: ASQGWRASHDSGANVLT

v_gene: TRBV11-2
len: 10
CDR3aa: VSSYRSGEHF

v_gene: TRBV12-3/TRBV12-4
len: 13
CDR3aa: ASSLTRGPENEQF

v_gene: TRBV10-2
len: 11
CDR3aa: ASSVSSVYGYT

v_gene: TRBV5-1
len: 13
CDR3aa: ASSYIHPPTDTQY

v_gene: TRBV29-1
len: 10
CDR3aa: SVEGEANEQY

v_gene: TRBV6-1
len: 15
CDR3aa: ASSKNPGQGDNNEQF

v_gene: TRBV11-2
len: 13
CDR3aa: ASSPDPRGHNERF

v_gene: TRBV6-5
len: 14
CDR3aa: ASSYSSLAGRETQY